This note documents a single TCR beta chain sequence. The antigen remains unidentified. This record comes from a study of OX40 agonist ivuxolimab in advanced cancers. Study results and caveats: Among the lowest peripheral clonal expansion occurred in 0.1-3.0 mg/kg partial responders. A proportion of nonresponders additionally exhibited low normalized T-cell clonal expansion.

The table came from immunoSEQ multiplex PCR; TCRdb's copy has only in-frame clones and leaves some out. Altogether about 19,000 clones are present, around 90% being singletons, with the ten largest covering 50%. If patients had autoimmune disease history or systemic immunosuppression, they were excluded. Drawing of blood for sampling happened at baseline, at cycle 4 day 1, and at cycle 7 day 1. This CDR3 comprises 12 residues. The germline CDR1 and CDR2 sequences are SEHNR and FQNEAQ (reference sequence). Trimming stripped 5 bases from V and 10 bases from J, with 12 bases between. The TCR originated in an adult with an advanced solid tumor such as melanoma, head and neck, liver or kidney cancer. V is TRBV7-9 and J is TRBJ2-1; D is perhaps TRBD1 (7 bases). The sample was CD4+ or CD8+ T cells sorted from blood, taken in a trial of the OX40 agonist ivuxolimab. CDR3 sequence: CASSTSGGEQFF. The CDR3 nucleotides read TGTGCCAGCAGCACCTCAGGGGGGGAGCAGTTCTTC.